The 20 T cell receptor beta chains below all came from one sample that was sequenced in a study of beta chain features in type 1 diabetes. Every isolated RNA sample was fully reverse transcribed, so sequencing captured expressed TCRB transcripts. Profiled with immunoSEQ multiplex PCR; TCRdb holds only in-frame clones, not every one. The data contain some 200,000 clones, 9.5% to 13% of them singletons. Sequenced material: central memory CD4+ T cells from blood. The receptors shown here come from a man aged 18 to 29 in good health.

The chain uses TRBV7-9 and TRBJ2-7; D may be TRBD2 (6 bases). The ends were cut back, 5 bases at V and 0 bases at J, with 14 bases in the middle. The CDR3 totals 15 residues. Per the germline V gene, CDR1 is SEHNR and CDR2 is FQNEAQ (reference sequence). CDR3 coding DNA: TGTGCCAGCAGCCCCGTGATCGGGAGCTCCTACGAGCAGTACTTC. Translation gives CASSPVIGSSYEQYF. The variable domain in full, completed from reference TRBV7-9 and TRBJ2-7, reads DTGVSQNPRHKITKRGQNVTFRCDPISEHNRLYWYRQTLGQGPEFLTYFQNEAQLEKSRLLSDRFSAERPKGSFSTLEIQRTEQGDSAMYLCASSPVIGSSYEQYFGPGTRLTVT.

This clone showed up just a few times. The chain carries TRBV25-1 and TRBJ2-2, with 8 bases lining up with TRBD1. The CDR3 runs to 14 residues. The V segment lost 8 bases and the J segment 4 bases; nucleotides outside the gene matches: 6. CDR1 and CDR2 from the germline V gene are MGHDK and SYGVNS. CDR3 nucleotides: TGTGCCAGCCGGGGACAGGTTCTCACCGGGGAGCTGTTTTTT. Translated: CASRGQVLTGELFF.

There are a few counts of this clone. This CDR3 is CASSFRLANNEQFF. The CDR3 DNA follows: TGTGCCAGCAGCTTCAGACTAGCTAATAATGAGCAGTTCTTC. The rearrangement links TRBV7-9 to TRBJ2-1; 7 positions agree with TRBD2. V was pared by 3 bases and J by 7 bases, with 6 bases of the junction left unmatched. Germline V gene sequence: CDR1 SEHNR, CDR2 FQNEAQ (reference sequence). The CDR3 extends over 14 amino acids.

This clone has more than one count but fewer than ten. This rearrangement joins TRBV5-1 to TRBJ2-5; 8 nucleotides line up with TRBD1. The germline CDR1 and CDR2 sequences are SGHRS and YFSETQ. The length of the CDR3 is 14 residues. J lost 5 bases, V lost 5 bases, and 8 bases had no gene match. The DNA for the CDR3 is TGCGCCAGCAGTCGGACAGGGCTTCTTGAGACCCAGTACTTC. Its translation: CASSRTGLLETQYF. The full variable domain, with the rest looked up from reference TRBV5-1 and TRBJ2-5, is KAGVTQTPRYLIKTRGQQVTLSCSPISGHRSVSWYQQTPGQGLQFLFEYFSETQRNKGNFPGRFSGRQFSNSRSEMNVSTLELGDSALYLCASSRTGLLETQYFGPGTRLLVL.

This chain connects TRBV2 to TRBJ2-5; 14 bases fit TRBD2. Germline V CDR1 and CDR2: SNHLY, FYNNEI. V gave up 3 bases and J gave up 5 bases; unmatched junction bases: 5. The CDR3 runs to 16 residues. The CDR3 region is CASSDGTSGSGETQYF. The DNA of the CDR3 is TGTGCCAGCAGTGATGGGACTAGCGGGAGTGGGGAGACCCAGTACTTC.

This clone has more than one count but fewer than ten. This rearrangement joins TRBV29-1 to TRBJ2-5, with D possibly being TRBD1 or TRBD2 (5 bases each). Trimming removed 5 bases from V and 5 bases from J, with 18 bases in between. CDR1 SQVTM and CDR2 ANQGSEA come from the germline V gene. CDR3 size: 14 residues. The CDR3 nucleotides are TGCAGCGTTAGAAGCCTCCGGGGCCGGGAGACCCAGTACTTC. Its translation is CSVRSLRGRETQYF.

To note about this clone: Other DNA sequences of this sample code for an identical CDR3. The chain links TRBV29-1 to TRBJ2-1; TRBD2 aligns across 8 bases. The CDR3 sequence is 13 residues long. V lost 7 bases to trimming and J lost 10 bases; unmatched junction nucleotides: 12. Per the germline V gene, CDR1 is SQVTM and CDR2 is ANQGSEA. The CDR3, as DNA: TGCAGCGCCGGGGGCCTAGCGGGCCTCGAGCAGTTCTTC. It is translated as CSAGGLAGLEQFF.

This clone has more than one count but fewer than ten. CDR3 residues: CSASGGNEQYF. CDR3 bases: TGCAGTGCTAGTGGGGGAAACGAGCAGTACTTC. The V call is TRBV20-1, the J call TRBJ2-7; D could derive from TRBD1 or TRBD2 (5 bases each). This CDR3 has 11 amino acids. The germline V and J ends were trimmed by 3 bases and 5 bases, with 8 bases remaining between them. From germline, CDR1 is DFQATT and CDR2 SNEGSKA (reference sequence).

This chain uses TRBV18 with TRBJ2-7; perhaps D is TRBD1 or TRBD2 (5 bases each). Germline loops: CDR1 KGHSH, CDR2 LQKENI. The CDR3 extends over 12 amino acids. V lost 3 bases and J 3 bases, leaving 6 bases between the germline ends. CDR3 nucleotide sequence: TGTGCCAGCTCACCGGGGGACTACGAGCAGTACTTC. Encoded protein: CASSPGDYEQYF.

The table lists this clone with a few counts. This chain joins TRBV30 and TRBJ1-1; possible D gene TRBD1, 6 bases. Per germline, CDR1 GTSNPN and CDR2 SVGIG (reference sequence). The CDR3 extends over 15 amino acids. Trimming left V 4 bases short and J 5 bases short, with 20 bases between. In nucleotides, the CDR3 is TGTGCCTGGATCCCACGGGCAGGGGATCGGACTGAAGCTTTCTTT. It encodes CAWIPRAGDRTEAFF.

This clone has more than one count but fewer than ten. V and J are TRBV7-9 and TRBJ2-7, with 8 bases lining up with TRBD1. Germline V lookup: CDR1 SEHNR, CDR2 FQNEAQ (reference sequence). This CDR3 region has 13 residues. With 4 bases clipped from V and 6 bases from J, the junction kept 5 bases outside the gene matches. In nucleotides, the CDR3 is TGTGCCAGCAGCTCGCAGGGGGCGGGCGAGCAGTACTTC. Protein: CASSSQGAGEQYF.

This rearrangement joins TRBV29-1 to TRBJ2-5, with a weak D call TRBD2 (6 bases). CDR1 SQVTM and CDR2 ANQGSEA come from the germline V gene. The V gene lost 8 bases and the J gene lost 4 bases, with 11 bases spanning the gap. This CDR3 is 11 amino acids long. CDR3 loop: CSSRRGETQYF. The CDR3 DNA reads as TGCAGCTCCAGGCGGGGAGAGACCCAGTACTTC.

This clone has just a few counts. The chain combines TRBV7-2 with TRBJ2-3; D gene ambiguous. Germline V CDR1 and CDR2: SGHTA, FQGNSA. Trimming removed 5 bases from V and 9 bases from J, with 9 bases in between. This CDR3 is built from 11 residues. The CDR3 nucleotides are TGTGCCAGCAGCCCCTTCGAAACGCAGTATTTT. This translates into CASSPFETQYF.

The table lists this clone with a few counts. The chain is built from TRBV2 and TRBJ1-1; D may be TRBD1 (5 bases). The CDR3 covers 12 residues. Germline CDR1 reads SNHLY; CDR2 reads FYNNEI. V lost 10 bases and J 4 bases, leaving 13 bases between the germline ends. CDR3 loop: CANAQGGTEAFF. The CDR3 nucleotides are TGTGCCAACGCCCAGGGCGGCACTGAAGCTTTCTTT. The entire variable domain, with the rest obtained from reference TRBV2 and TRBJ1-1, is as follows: EPEVTQTPSHQVTQMGQEVILRCVPISNHLYFYWYRQILGQKVEFLVSFYNNEISEKSEIFDDQFSVERPDGSNFTLKIRSTKLEDSAMYFCANAQGGTEAFFGQGTRLTVV.

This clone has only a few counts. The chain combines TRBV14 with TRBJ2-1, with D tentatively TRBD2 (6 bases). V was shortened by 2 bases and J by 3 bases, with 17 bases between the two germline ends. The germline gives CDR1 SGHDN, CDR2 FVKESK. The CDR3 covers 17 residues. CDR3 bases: TGTGCCAGCAGCCAACGCGGCGTGACGGGACTCTACAATGAGCAGTTCTTC. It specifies CASSQRGVTGLYNEQFF.

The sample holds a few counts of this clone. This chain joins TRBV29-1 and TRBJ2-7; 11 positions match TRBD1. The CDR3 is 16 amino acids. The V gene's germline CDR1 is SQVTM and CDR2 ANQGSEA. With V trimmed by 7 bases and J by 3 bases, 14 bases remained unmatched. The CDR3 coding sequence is TGCAGCGCTGGGCGAGAGAGGACAGGGGGCCTCTACGAGCAGTACTTC. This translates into CSAGRERTGGLYEQYF.

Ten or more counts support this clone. In DNA form, the CDR3 reads TGTGCCAGCAGGTATAGCGGGGGTGAGCAGTTCTTC. It encodes CASRYSGGEQFF. The chain recombines TRBV11-2 with TRBJ2-1, with TRBD2 identical over 9 bases. The CDR3 sequence is 12 residues long. V was pared by 6 bases and J by 9 bases, with 3 bases of the junction left unmatched. Germline V lookup: CDR1 SGHAT, CDR2 FQNNGV.

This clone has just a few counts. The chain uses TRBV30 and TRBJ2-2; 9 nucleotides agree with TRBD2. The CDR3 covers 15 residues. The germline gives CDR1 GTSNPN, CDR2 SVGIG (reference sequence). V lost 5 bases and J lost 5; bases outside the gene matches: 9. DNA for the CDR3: TGTGCCTGGGTATCCGGGACTAGCCGTACCGGGGAGCTGTTTTTT. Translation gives CAWVSGTSRTGELFF.

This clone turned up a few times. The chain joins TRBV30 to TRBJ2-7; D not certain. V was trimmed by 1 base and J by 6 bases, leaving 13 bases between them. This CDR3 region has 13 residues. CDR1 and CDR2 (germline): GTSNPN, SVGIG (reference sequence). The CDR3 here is CAWSAISGSEQYF. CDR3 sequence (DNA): TGTGCCTGGAGTGCCATCTCAGGTTCCGAGCAGTACTTC.

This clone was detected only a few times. CDR3 in DNA: TGCGCCAGCAGTCAGCGGGGGGAGCAGTTCTTC. Amino acids: CASSQRGEQFF. V usage is TRBV23-1 and J usage is TRBJ2-1, with 7 bases that match TRBD2. TRBV23-1 is placed among ORFs of uncertain function. The CDR3 is made up of 11 amino acids. J lost 10 bases, V lost 3 bases, and 0 bases had no gene match.